The 28 T cell receptor beta chains listed next were all sequenced from one sample in a study of cytomegalovirus exposure and HLA in healthy donors. Sequencing was performed with immunoSEQ multiplex PCR; in TCRdb, only in-frame clones are kept and a portion is missing. The profile covers roughly 130,000 clones, with 88% appearing a single time and approximately 1.3% taken by the ten largest. Sequenced: PBMCs. The receptors stem from a man aged 30 to 39 in good health and CMV-seronegative.

The gene calls are TRBV5-1 and TRBJ2-7; 8 nucleotides match TRBD1. From germline, CDR1 is SGHRS and CDR2 YFSETQ. V shed 4 bases and J 0 bases; nucleotides not matched to a gene: 6. The CDR3 is 15 amino acids. The CDR3 protein is CASSMYRGTSYEQYF. In nucleotides, the CDR3 is TGCGCCAGCAGCATGTACAGGGGGACCTCCTACGAGCAGTACTTC.

The chain uses TRBV30 and TRBJ2-7, with a weak D call TRBD2 (5 bases). The V end lost 0 bases, the J end lost 4 bases, and 16 bases lay between the germline ends. The germline gives CDR1 GTSNPN, CDR2 SVGIG (reference sequence). CDR3 length: 15 amino acids. The CDR3 region has the DNA TGTGCCTGGAGTGTACGTAGTAGCGTGATGTACGAGCAGTACTTC. Its translation: CAWSVRSSVMYEQYF. The full variable domain, in which reference TRBV30 and TRBJ2-7 provide the parts outside the CDR3, is SQTIHQWPATLVQPVGSPLSLECTVEGTSNPNLYWYRQAAGRGLQLLFYSVGIGQISSEVPQNLSASRPQDRQFILSSKKLLLSDSGFYLCAWSVRSSVMYEQYFGPGTRLTVT.

The V call is TRBV27, the J call TRBJ2-2; tentative D call: TRBD2 (7 bases). This CDR3 spans 15 amino acids. The germline V and J ends were trimmed by 6 bases and 5 bases, with 16 bases remaining between them. Germline V gives CDR1 MNHEY, CDR2 SMNVEV (reference sequence). CDR3 loop: CASRGRGAGTGELFF. The CDR3, as DNA: TGTGCCAGCAGGGGCCGGGGGGCAGGAACCGGGGAGCTGTTTTTT.

The chain employs TRBV6-1 and TRBJ1-4, with TRBD1 as a possible D gene (5 bases). Germline lookup yields CDR1 MNHNS and CDR2 SASEGT. CDR3 length: 18 residues. The germline V and J ends were trimmed by 5 bases and 0 bases, with 19 bases remaining between them. The CDR3 region has the DNA TGTGCCAGCAGTCAAGAGATAGGGGAAAGGGCAACTAATGAAAAACTGTTTTTT. It specifies CASSQEIGERATNEKLFF.

The chain is built from TRBV29-1 and TRBJ2-5, with 10 nucleotides matching TRBD1. This CDR3 spans 15 amino acids. The germline CDR1 and CDR2 sequences are SQVTM and ANQGSEA. The junction had 7 bases not matched to a gene; V was cut back by 1 base and J by 5 bases. The CDR3 is CSVEAPDRGYETQYF. The CDR3 DNA follows: TGCAGCGTTGAAGCGCCGGACAGGGGGTATGAGACCCAGTACTTC.

The chain couples TRBV5-1 to TRBJ2-5; 12 nucleotides line up with TRBD1. The germline gives CDR1 SGHRS, CDR2 YFSETQ. The CDR3 loop spans 15 amino acids. V lost 5 bases and J lost 7; bases outside the gene matches: 9. CDR3 sequence reads: CASSSSGTGGLTQYF. The CDR3 DNA follows: TGCGCCAGCAGTTCCTCCGGGACAGGGGGCTTGACCCAGTACTTC.

V gene TRBV19 combines with J gene TRBJ1-5; D possibly corresponds to TRBD1 (6 bases). Per the germline V gene, CDR1 is LNHDA and CDR2 is SQIVND (reference sequence). Trimming left V 5 bases short and J 2 bases short, with 16 bases between. The CDR3 spans 16 residues. The CDR3 DNA sequence: TGTGCCAGTAGTTGGCAGGGGCGCGGTGGCAATCAGCCCCAGCATTTT. Its translation: CASSWQGRGGNQPQHF.

V usage is TRBV5-1 and J usage is TRBJ2-7, with 9 bases lining up with TRBD1. The V segment lost 0 bases and the J segment 3 bases; nucleotides outside the gene matches: 7. The CDR3 loop spans 16 amino acids. Looked up from germline, CDR1 is SGHRS and CDR2 is YFSETQ. The CDR3 spells CASSLGGGQGFYEQYF. The CDR3 bases are TGCGCCAGCAGCTTGGGAGGGGGACAGGGCTTCTACGAGCAGTACTTC. Full variable domain (remainder filled in from reference TRBV5-1 and TRBJ2-7): KAGVTQTPRYLIKTRGQQVTLSCSPISGHRSVSWYQQTPGQGLQFLFEYFSETQRNKGNFPGRFSGRQFSNSRSEMNVSTLELGDSALYLCASSLGGGQGFYEQYFGPGTRLTVT.

There are a few counts of this clone. The chain couples TRBV11-2 to TRBJ1-6; weak D call: TRBD1 (5 bases). V was trimmed by 1 base and J by 10 bases, leaving 11 bases between them. This CDR3 region has 14 residues. CDR1 SGHAT and CDR2 FQNNGV come from the germline V gene. In DNA form, the CDR3 reads TGTGCCAGCAGCTTAGCCGACAGCAGCTCACCCCTCCACTTT. As protein: CASSLADSSSPLHF.

The chain uses TRBV15 and TRBJ1-3; D gene uncertain. The germline V gene has CDR1 LNHNV and CDR2 YYDKDF (reference sequence). The CDR3 runs 16 residues. Trimming cost V 0 bases and J 4 bases, with 13 bases left between them. The CDR3 region is CATSRDRQLVGNTIYF. In DNA, the CDR3 is TGTGCCACCAGCAGAGATCGGCAGCTAGTAGGAAACACCATATATTTT.

The V and J genes are TRBV19 and TRBJ2-1; a weak D match, TRBD2 (6 bases). Trimming removed 1 base from V and 6 bases from J, with 10 bases in between. CDR1 and CDR2 (germline): LNHDA, SQIVND (reference sequence). The CDR3 totals 14 residues. The CDR3: CASSIAGATNEQFF. The CDR3 region has the DNA TGTGCCAGTAGTATAGCGGGAGCGACCAATGAGCAGTTCTTC.

This chain uses TRBV6-1 with TRBJ1-2; D not certain. The V and J ends lost 4 bases and 3 bases respectively, with 6 bases between them. Germline values: CDR1 MNHNS, CDR2 SASEGT. The CDR3 contains 12 residues. The CDR3 DNA reads as TGTGCCAGCAGTGTGGCGGACTATGGCTACACCTTC. Amino acids: CASSVADYGYTF.

This rearrangement joins TRBV7-8 to TRBJ2-1; TRBD2 is a possible D gene (5 bases). Germline CDR1 and CDR2: SGHVS and FQNEAQ. Trimming shortened V by 5 bases and J by 8 bases, and 22 bases separated the two germline ends. The CDR3 covers 16 residues. CDR3 sequence reads: CASSPDFSSLNDEQFF. In nucleotides, the CDR3 is TGTGCCAGCAGCCCTGATTTTTCTAGCCTAAACGATGAGCAGTTCTTC.

V usage is TRBV19 and J usage is TRBJ1-2; 12 nucleotides match TRBD1. The V gene's germline CDR1 is LNHDA and CDR2 SQIVND (reference sequence). The CDR3 runs 15 residues. After removal of 2 bases from V and 8 bases from J, the junction contained 6 bases not matched to a gene. The CDR3: CASSIKGQGAYGYTF. The CDR3 DNA sequence: TGTGCCAGTAGTATAAAGGGACAGGGGGCGTACGGCTACACCTTC.

CDR3 residues: CASSTLLTGALGCTF. In DNA, the CDR3 is TGTGCCAGTAGTACGCTATTGACAGGGGCGCTTGGGTGCACCTTC. This rearrangement joins TRBV19 to TRBJ1-2; 8 bases agree with TRBD1. The CDR3 runs to 15 residues. Germline lookup yields CDR1 LNHDA and CDR2 SQIVND (reference sequence). V shed 4 bases and J 13 bases; nucleotides not matched to a gene: 17. Full variable domain (outside the CDR3, taken from reference TRBV19 and TRBJ1-2): DGGITQSPKYLFRKEGQNVTLSCEQNLNHDAMYWYRQDPGQGLRLIYYSQIVNDFQKGDIAEGYSVSREKKESFPLTVTSAQKNPTAFYLCASSTLLTGALGCTFGSGTRLTVV.

The chain recombines TRBV27 with TRBJ2-1; TRBD1 matches 7 bases. CDR1 and CDR2 from the germline V gene are MNHEY and SMNVEV (reference sequence). J lost 6 bases, V lost 3 bases, and 11 bases had no gene match. The CDR3 sequence is 16 residues long. CDR3 loop: CASSFQTGNSVNEQFF. The CDR3 nucleotides read TGTGCCAGCAGTTTCCAGACAGGGAACAGCGTCAATGAGCAGTTCTTC.

In this sample, this clone turned up a few times. This sequence joins TRBV2 and TRBJ2-7, with no clear D. The CDR3 has 10 residues. The germline V gene has CDR1 SNHLY and CDR2 FYNNEI. Trimming stripped 5 bases from V and 4 bases from J, with 3 bases between. CDR3 coding DNA: TGTGCCAGCAGTTCTTACGAGCAGTACTTC. It specifies CASSSYEQYF.

This chain connects TRBV5-1 to TRBJ2-7; 9 bases line up with TRBD1. Trimming at V came to 3 bases and at J to 6 bases, leaving 16 bases not matched to a gene. Germline V CDR1 and CDR2: SGHRS, YFSETQ. The CDR3 is 17 amino acids. The CDR3 nucleotides are TGCGCCAGCAGCTCCAGGGAGCGTGGGACAGGGTTCGCCGAGCAGTACTTC. Translated, it gives CASSSRERGTGFAEQYF.

V and J are TRBV27 and TRBJ2-3; D is unclear. V was trimmed by 3 bases and J by 2 bases, leaving 9 bases between them. Germline V gene data show CDR1 as MNHEY and CDR2 as SMNVEV (reference sequence). The CDR3 covers 14 residues. CDR3 bases: TGTGCCAGCAGTTTTAACACATACACAGATACGCAGTATTTT. This sequence encodes CASSFNTYTDTQYF.

The chain joins TRBV7-3 to TRBJ2-1; TRBD2 matches 9 bases. Germline V gene sequence: CDR1 SGHTA, CDR2 FQGTGA. The CDR3 sequence is 15 residues long. Trimming removed 1 base from V and 8 bases from J; junction bases left unmatched: 6. DNA for the CDR3: TGTGCCAGCAGCTTAAGATTTAGCGGGAGCGATGAGCAGTTCTTC. Amino acids: CASSLRFSGSDEQFF.

This clone has only one observation. V is TRBV6-6 and J is TRBJ2-1; 11 bases are shared with TRBD2. The CDR3 totals 16 residues. Germline trimming cut 5 bases from V and 5 bases from J; bases unmatched to any gene: 8. Germline CDR1 and CDR2: MNHNY and SVGAGI (reference sequence). CDR3 DNA sequence: TGTGCCAGCAGTCCTCTAGCGGGAGGTGGTGACAATGAGCAGTTCTTC. Its translation: CASSPLAGGGDNEQFF.

The V call is TRBV19, the J call TRBJ1-2; D is possibly TRBD1 (5 bases). The CDR3 has 15 residues. The germline V gene has CDR1 LNHDA and CDR2 SQIVND (reference sequence). The V and J ends lost 3 bases and 2 bases respectively, with 13 bases between them. The CDR3 sequence: CASSIGPTENYGYTF. The CDR3 coding sequence is TGTGCCAGTAGTATCGGCCCGACAGAAAACTATGGCTACACCTTC. Full variable domain (remainder filled in from reference TRBV19 and TRBJ1-2): DGGITQSPKYLFRKEGQNVTLSCEQNLNHDAMYWYRQDPGQGLRLIYYSQIVNDFQKGDIAEGYSVSREKKESFPLTVTSAQKNPTAFYLCASSIGPTENYGYTFGSGTRLTVV.

V is TRBV2 and J is TRBJ1-1; 8 nucleotides align to TRBD1. The CDR3 length is 14 residues. V shed 5 bases, J shed 5 bases, and the junction held 7 bases outside the gene matches. Germline V gene sequence: CDR1 SNHLY, CDR2 FYNNEI. The CDR3 region is CASSMDRVGTEAFF. DNA of the CDR3: TGTGCCAGCAGTATGGACAGGGTGGGAACTGAAGCTTTCTTT.

A few counts support this clone. The chain joins TRBV14 to TRBJ1-2; 7 nucleotides match TRBD1. The CDR3 extends over 14 amino acids. With V trimmed by 4 bases and J by 4 bases, 6 bases remained unmatched. From germline, CDR1 is SGHDN and CDR2 FVKESK. CDR3 in amino acids: CASSPGQNLYGYTF. CDR3 nucleotide sequence: TGTGCCAGCAGCCCGGGACAGAACCTCTATGGCTACACCTTC. Variable domain in full (rest from reference TRBV14 and TRBJ1-2): EAGVTQFPSHSVIEKGQTVTLRCDPISGHDNLYWYRRVMGKEIKFLLHFVKESKQDESGMPNNRFLAERTGGTYSTLKVQPAELEDSGVYFCASSPGQNLYGYTFGSGTRLTVV.

This chain's CDR3 is CASSLGGVVSFQETQYF. The CDR3 DNA follows: TGTGCCAGTAGTCTGGGGGGGGTCGTAAGCTTCCAAGAGACCCAGTACTTC. V is TRBV19 and J is TRBJ2-5; 7 bases map to TRBD2. CDR3 length: 17 amino acids. The germline CDR1 and CDR2 sequences are LNHDA and SQIVND (reference sequence). V trimming: 5 bases; J trimming: 1 base; junction bases outside the gene matches: 13.

This chain uses TRBV21-1 with TRBJ2-1; TRBD2 is taken as the D call from the table, unchecked against the DNA. TRBV21-1 is deemed a pseudogene. There are 20 residues in the CDR3. CDR3 in amino acids: CASSKVPLAGITSSYNEQFF. The CDR3 coding sequence is TGTGCCAGCAGCAAAGTCCCTCTAGCGGGGATTACTAGCTCCTACAATGAGCAGTTCTTC.

The chain employs TRBV5-4 and TRBJ2-3, with 8 positions matching TRBD2. The CDR3 length is 17 residues. The V and J ends lost 4 bases and 2 bases, in that order; junction bases with no gene match: 12. CDR1 is SGHNT and CDR2 is YYREEE in the germline V gene (reference sequence). CDR3 bases: TGTGCCAGCAGCCAAGAGCCGGGACTAGAGACCACAGATACGCAGTATTTT. The encoded protein is CASSQEPGLETTDTQYF.

The chain couples TRBV27 to TRBJ2-7, with TRBD1 matching 7 bases. The CDR3 consists of 13 residues. V gave up 3 bases and J gave up 2 bases; unmatched junction bases: 1. Per the germline V gene, CDR1 is MNHEY and CDR2 is SMNVEV (reference sequence). Written as DNA, the CDR3 is TGTGCCAGCAGTTTCGGGACAGCCTACGAGCAGTACTTC. As protein: CASSFGTAYEQYF.